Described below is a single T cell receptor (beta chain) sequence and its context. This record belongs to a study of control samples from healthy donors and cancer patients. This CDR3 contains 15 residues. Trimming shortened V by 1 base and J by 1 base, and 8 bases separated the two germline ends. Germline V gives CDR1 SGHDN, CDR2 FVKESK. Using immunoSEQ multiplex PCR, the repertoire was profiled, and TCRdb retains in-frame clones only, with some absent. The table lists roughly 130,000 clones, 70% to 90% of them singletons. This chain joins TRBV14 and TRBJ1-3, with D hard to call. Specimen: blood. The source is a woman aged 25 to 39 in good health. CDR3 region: CASSQVRASGNTIYF. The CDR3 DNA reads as TGTGCCAGCAGCCAAGTTCGAGCGTCTGGAAACACCATATATTTT.